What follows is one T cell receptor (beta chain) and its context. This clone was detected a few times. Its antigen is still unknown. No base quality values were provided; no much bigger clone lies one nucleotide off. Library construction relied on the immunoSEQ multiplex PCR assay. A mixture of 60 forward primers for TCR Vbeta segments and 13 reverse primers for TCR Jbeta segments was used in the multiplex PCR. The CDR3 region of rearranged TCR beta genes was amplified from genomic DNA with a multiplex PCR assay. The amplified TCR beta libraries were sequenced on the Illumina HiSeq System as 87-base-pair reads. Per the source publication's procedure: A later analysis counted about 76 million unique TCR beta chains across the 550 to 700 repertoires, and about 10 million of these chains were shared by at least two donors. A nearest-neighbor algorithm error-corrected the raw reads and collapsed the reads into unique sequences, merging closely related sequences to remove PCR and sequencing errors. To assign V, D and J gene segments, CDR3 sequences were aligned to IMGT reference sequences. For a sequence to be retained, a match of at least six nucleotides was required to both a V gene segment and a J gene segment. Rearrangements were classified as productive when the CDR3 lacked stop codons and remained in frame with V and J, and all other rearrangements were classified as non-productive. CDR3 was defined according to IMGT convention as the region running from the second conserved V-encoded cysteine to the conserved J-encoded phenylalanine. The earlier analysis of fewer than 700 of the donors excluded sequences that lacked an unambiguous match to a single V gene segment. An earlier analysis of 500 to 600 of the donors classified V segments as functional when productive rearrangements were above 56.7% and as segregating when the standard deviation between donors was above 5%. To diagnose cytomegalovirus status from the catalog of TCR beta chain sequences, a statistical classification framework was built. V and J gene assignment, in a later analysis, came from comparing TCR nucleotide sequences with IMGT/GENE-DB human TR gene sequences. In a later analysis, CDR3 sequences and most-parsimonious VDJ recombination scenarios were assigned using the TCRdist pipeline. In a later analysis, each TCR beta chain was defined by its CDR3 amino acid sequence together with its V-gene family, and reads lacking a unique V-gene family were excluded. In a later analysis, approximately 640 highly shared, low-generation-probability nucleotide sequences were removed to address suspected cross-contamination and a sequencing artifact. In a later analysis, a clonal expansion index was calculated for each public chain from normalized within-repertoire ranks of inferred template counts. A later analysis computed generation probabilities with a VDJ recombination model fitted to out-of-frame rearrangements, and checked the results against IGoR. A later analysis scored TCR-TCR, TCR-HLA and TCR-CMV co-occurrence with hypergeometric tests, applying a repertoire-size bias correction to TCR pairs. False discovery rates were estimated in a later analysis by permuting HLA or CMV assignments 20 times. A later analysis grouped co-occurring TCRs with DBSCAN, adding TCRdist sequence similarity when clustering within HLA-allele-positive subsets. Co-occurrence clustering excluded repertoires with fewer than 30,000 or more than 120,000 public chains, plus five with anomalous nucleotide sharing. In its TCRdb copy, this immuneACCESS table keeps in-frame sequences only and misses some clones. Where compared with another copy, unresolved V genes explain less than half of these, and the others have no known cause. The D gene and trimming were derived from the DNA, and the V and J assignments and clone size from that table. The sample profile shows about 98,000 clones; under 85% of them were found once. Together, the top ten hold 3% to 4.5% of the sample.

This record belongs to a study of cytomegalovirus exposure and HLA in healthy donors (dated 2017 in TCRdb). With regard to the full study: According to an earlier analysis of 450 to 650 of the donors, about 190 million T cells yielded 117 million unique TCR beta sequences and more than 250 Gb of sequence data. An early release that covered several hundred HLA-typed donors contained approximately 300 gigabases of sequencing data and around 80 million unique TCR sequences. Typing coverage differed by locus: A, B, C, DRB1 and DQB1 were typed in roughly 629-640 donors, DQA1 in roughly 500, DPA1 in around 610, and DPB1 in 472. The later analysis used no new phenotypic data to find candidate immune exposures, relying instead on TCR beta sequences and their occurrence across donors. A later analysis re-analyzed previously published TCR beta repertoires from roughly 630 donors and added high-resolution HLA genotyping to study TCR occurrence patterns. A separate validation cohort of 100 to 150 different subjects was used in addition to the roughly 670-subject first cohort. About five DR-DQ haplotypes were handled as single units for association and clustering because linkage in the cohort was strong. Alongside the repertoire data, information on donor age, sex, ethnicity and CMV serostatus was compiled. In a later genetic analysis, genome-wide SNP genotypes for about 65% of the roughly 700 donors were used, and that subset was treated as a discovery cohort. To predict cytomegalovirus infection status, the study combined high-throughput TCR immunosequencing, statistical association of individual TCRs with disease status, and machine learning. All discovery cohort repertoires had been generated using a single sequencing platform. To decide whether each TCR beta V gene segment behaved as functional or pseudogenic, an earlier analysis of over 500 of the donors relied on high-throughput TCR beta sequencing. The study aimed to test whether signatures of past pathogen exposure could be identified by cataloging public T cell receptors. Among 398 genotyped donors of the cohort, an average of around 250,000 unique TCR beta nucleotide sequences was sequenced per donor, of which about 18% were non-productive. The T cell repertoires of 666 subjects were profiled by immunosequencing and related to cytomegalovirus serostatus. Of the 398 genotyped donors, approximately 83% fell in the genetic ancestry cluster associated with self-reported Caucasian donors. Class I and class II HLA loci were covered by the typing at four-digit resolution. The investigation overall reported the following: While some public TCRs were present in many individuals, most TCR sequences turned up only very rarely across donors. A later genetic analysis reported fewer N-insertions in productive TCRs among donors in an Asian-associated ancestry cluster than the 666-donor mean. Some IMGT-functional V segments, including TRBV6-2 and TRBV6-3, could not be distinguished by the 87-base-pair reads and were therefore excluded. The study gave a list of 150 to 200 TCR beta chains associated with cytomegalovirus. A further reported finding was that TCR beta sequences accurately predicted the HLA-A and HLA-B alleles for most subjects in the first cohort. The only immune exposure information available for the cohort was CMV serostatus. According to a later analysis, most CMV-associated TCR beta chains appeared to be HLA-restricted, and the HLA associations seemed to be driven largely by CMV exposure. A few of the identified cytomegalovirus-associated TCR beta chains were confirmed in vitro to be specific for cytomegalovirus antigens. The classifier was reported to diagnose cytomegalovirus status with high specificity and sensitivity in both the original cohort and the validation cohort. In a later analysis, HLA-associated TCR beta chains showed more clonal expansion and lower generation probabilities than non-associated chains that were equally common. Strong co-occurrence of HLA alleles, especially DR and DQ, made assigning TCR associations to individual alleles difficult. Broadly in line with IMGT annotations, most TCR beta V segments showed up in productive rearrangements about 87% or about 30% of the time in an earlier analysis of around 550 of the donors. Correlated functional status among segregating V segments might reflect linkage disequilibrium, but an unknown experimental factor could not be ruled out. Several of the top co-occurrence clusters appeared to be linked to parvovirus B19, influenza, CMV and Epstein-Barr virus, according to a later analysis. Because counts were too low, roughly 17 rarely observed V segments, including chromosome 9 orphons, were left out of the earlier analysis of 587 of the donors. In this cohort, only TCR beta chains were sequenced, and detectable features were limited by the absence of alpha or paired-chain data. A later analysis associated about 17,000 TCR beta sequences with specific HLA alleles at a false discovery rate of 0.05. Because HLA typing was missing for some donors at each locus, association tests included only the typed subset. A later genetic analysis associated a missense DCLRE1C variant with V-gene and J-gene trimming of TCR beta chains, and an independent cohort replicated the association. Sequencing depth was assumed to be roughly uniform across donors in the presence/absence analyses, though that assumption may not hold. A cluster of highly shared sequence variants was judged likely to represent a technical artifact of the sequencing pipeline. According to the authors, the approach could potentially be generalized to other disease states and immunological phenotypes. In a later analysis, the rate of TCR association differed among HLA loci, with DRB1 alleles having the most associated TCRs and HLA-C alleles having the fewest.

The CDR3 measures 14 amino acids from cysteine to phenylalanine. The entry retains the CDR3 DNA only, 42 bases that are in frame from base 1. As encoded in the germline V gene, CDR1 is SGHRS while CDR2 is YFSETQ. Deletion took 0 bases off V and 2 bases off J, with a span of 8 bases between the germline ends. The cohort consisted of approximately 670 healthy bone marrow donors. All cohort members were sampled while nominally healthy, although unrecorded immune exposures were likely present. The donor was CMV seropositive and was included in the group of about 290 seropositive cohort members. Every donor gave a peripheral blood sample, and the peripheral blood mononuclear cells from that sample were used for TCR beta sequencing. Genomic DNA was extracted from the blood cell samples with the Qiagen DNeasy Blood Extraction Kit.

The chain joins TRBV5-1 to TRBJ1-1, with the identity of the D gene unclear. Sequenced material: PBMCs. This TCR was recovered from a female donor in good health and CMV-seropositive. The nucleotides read TGCGCCAGCAGCTTGGGGCACGCTAACACTGAAGCTTTCTTT. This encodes CASSLGHANTEAFF.